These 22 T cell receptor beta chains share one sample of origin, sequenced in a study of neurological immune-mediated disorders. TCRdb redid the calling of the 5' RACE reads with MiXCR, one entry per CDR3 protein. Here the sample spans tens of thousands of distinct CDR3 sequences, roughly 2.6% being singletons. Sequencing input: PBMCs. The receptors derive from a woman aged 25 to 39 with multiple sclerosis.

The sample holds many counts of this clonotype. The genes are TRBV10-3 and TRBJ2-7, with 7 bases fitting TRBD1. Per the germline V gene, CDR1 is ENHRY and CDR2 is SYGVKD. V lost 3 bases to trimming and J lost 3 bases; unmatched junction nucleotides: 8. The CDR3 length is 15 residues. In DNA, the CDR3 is TGTGCCATCAGTGAATCAGAAGGGGGCGGCTACGAGCAGTACTTC. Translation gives CAISESEGGGYEQYF.

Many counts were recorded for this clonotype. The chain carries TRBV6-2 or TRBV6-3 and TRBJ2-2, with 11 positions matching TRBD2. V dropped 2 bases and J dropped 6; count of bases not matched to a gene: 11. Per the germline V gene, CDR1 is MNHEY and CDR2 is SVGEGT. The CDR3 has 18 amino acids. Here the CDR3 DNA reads TGTGCCAGCAGTTACACTAGCGGGAGATCAAGGGTCGCCGGGGAGCTGTTTTTT. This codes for CASSYTSGRSRVAGELFF.

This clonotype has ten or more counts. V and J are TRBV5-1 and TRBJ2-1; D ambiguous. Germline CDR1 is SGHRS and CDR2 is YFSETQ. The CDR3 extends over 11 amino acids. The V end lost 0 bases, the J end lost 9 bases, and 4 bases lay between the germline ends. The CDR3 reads CASSLGGEQFF. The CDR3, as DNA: TGCGCCAGCAGCTTGGGTGGTGAGCAGTTCTTC.

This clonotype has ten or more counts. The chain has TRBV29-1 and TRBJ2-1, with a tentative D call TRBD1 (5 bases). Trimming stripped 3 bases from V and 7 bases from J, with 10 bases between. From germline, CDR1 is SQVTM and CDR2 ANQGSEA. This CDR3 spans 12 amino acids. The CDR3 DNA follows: TGCAGCGTTGATCCGACAGAGAATGAGCAGTTCTTC. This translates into CSVDPTENEQFF.

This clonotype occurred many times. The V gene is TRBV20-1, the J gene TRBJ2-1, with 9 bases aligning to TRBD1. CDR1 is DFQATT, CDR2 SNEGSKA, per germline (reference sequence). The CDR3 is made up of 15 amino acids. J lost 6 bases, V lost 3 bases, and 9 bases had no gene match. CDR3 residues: CSASAGQGFFNEQFF. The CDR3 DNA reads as TGCAGTGCTAGCGCGGGACAGGGATTTTTCAATGAGCAGTTCTTC.

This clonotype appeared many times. This chain's CDR3 is CSAKVVREQFF. DNA of the CDR3: TGCAGTGCGAAAGTGGTGCGTGAGCAGTTCTTC. The chain couples TRBV20-1 to TRBJ2-1, with D uncertain. V was trimmed by 6 bases and J by 9 bases, leaving 12 bases between them. Germline V lookup: CDR1 DFQATT, CDR2 SNEGSKA (reference sequence). This CDR3 spans 11 amino acids.

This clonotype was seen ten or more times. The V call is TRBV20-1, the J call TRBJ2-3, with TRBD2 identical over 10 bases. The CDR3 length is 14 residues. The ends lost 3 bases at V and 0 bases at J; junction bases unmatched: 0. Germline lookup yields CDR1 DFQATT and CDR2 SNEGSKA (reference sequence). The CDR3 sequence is CSARTSGSTDTQYF. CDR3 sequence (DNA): TGCAGTGCTAGGACTAGCGGGAGCACAGATACGCAGTATTTT.

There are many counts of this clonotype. The CDR3 sequence: CASSNAGSQEDEQYF. CDR3 in DNA: TGCGCCAGCAGCAACGCGGGCTCTCAGGAAGACGAGCAGTACTTC. V and J are TRBV5-1 and TRBJ2-7, with D perhaps TRBD2 (5 bases). Trimming pared 4 bases from V and 5 bases from J, leaving 19 bases between. Germline V gene data show CDR1 as SGHRS and CDR2 as YFSETQ. CDR3 size: 15 residues.

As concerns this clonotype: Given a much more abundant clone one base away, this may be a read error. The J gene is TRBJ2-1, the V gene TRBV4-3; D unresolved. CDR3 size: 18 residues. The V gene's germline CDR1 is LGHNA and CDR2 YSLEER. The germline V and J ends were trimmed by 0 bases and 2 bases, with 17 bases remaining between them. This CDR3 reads CASSQESHWSAAYNEQFF. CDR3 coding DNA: TGCGCCAGCAGCCAAGAGTCCCACTGGAGTGCAGCCTACAATGAGCAGTTCTTC.

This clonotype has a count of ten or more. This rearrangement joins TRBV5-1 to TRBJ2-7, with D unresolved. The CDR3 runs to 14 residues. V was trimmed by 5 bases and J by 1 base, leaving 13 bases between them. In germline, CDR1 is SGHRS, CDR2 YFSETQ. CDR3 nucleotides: TGCGCCAGCAGGATGATCCGAGAGTCCTACGAGCAGTACTTC. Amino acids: CASRMIRESYEQYF.

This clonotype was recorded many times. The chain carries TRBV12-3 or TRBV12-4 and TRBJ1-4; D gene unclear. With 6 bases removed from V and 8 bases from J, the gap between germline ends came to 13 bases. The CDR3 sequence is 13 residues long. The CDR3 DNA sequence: TGTGCCAGCAGCCGTCCGGGCGGAGAAAAACTGTTTTTT. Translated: CASSRPGGEKLFF.

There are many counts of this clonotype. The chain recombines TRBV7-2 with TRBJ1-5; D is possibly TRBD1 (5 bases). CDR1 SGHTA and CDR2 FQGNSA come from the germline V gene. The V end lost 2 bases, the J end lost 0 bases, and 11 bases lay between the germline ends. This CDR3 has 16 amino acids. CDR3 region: CASSLQTGLSNQPQHF. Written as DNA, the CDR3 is TGTGCCAGCAGCTTACAAACAGGCCTTAGCAATCAGCCCCAGCATTTT. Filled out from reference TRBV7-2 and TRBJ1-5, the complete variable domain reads GAGVSQSPSNKVTEKGKDVELRCDPISGHTALYWYRQSLGQGLEFLIYFQGNSAPDKSGLPSDRFSAERTGGSVSTLTIQRTQQEDSAVYLCASSLQTGLSNQPQHFGDGTRLSIL.

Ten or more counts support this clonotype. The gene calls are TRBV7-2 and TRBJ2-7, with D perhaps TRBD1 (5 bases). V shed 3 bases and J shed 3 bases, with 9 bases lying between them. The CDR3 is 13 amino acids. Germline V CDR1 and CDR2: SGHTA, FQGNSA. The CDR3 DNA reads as TGTGCCAGCAGCTTGGGGCCCAACTACGAGCAGTACTTC. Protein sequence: CASSLGPNYEQYF. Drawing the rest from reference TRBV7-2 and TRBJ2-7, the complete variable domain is GAGVSQSPSNKVTEKGKDVELRCDPISGHTALYWYRQSLGQGLEFLIYFQGNSAPDKSGLPSDRFSAERTGGSVSTLTIQRTQQEDSAVYLCASSLGPNYEQYFGPGTRLTVT.

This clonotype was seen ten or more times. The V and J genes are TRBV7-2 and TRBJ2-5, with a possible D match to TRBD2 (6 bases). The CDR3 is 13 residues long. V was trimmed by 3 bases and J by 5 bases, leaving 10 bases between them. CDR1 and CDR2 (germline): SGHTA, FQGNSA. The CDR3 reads CASSFAGSETQYF. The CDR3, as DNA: TGTGCCAGCAGCTTTGCGGGATCCGAGACCCAGTACTTC.

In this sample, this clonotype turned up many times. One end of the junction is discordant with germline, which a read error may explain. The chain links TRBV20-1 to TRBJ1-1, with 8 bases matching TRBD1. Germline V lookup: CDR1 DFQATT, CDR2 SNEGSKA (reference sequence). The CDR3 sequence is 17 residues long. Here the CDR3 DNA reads TGCAGGGCTAGGACAGGGCTCGCCTCCCACATGAACACTGAAGCTTTCTTT. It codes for CRARTGLASHMNTEAFF.

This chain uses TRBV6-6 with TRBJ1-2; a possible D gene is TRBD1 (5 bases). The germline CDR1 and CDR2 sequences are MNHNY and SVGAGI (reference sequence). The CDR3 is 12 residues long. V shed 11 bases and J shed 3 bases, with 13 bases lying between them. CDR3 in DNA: TGTGCCGCGGGAAGGGGACACTATGGCTACACCTTC. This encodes CAAGRGHYGYTF.

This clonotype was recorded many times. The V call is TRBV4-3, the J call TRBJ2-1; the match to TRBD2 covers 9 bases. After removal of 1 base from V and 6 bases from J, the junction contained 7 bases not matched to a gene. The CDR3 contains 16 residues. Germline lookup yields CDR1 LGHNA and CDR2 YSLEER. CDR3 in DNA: TGCGCCAGCAGCCAAGGGTACGGACTAGCGTTCAATGAGCAGTTCTTC. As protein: CASSQGYGLAFNEQFF.

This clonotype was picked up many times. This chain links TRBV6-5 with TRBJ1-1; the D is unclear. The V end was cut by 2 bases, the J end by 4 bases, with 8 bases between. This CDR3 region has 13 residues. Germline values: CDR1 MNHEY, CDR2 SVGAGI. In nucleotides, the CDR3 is TGTGCCAGCAGTTACACGGGGAGCACTGAAGCTTTCTTT. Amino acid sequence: CASSYTGSTEAFF.

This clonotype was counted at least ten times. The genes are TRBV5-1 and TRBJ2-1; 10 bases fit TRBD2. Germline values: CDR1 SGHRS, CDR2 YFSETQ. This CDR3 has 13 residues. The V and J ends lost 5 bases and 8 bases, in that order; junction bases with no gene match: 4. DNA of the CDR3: TGCGCCAGCAGAGCGGGAGGGCGTGATGAGCAGTTCTTC. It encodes CASRAGGRDEQFF.

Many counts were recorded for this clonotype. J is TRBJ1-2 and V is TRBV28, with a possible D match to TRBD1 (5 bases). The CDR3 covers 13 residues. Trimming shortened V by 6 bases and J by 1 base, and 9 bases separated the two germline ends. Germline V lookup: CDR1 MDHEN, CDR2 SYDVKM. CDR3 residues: CASRIDSNYGYTF. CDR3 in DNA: TGTGCCAGCAGAATCGACAGTAACTATGGCTACACCTTC.

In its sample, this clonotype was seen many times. CDR3 in amino acids: CASSPPAGGYGYTF. For the CDR3, the DNA is TGTGCCAGCAGTCCCCCGGCCGGTGGGTATGGCTACACCTTC. The chain combines TRBV12-3 or TRBV12-4 with TRBJ1-2; the D is unclear. This CDR3 is built from 14 residues. Trimming cost V 5 bases and J 5 bases, with 15 bases left between them.

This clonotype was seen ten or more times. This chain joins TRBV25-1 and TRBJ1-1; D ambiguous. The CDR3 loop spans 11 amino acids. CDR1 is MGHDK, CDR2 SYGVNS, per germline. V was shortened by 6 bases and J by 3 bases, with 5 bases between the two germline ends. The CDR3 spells CASRGYTEAFF. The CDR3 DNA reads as TGTGCCAGCAGGGGGTACACTGAAGCTTTCTTT. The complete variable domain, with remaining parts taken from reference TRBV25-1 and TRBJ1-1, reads EADIYQTPRYLVIGTGKKITLECSQTMGHDKMYWYQQDPGMELHLIHYSYGVNSTEKGDLSSESTVSRIRTEHFPLTLESARPSHTSQYLCASRGYTEAFFGQGTRLTVV.